This T cell receptor beta chain was documented in a study of CD8 T cells in ankylosing spondylitis. Library preparation for TCR beta used quantitative 5'-RACE with molecular barcodes. TCRdb recomputed calls from the 5' RACE reads with MiXCR, one row per CDR3 protein. The sample has roughly 160,000 distinct CDR3 sequences; 8.5% to 10% are singletons. This clonotype was recorded a few times. What it binds is not known. Study-level results: Disease-linked clones bore a CD8+ phenotype, appearing relatively rarely in peripheral blood. In synovial fluid and blood from reactive arthritis, some motif variants were previously reported. A motif of under 10 highly homologous TCR beta variants was seen as apparently characteristic of ankylosing spondylitis blood.

The CDR3 is 14 amino acids. CDR1 is SGHNT, CDR2 YYREEE, per germline (reference sequence). Between the trimmed V and J ends, which lost 7 bases and 3 bases, there was a span of 16 bases. The chain links TRBV5-4 to TRBJ1-1, with a weak D call TRBD1 (6 bases). This receptor was identified in a female donor with ankylosing spondylitis or in good health (not recorded which). What was sequenced was blood, either unsorted or a sorted T cell fraction (not recorded which). The CDR3, as DNA: TGTGCCAGCGCGCAGGGGCCTCGGGACACTGAAGCTTTCTTT. Amino acids: CASAQGPRDTEAFF. Based on the CDR3 plus reference TRBV5-4 and TRBJ1-1, the full variable domain is ETGVTQSPTHLIKTRGQQVTLRCSSQSGHNTVSWYQQALGQGPQFIFQYYREEENGRGNFPPRFSGLQFPNYSSELNVNALELDDSALYLCASAQGPRDTEAFFGQGTRLTVV.